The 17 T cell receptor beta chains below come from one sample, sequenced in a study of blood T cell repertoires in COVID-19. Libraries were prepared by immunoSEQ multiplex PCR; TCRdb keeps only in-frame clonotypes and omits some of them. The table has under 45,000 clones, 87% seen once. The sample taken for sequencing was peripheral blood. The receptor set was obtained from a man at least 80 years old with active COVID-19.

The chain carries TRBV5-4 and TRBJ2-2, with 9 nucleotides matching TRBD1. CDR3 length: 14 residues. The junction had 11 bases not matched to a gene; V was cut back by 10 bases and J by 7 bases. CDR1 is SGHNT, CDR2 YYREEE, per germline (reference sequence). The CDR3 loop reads CASRVGQGVGELFF. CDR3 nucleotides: TGTGCCTCTCGAGTGGGACAGGGTGTCGGGGAGCTGTTTTTT.

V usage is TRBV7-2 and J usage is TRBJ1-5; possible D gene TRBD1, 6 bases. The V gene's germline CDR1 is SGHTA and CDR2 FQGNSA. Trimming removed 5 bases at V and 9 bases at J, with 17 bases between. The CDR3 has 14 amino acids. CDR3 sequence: CASSLRGSGGPQHF. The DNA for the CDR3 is TGTGCCAGCAGCCTCAGGGGCTCGGGCGGGCCCCAGCATTTT.

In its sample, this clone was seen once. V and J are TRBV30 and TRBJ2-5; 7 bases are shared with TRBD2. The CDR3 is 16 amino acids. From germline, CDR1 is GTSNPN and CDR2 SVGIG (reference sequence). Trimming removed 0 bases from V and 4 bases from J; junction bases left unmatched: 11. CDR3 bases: TGTGCCTGGAGTGTACGACTTTTCGGGAGGTTAGAGACCCAGTACTTC. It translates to CAWSVRLFGRLETQYF.

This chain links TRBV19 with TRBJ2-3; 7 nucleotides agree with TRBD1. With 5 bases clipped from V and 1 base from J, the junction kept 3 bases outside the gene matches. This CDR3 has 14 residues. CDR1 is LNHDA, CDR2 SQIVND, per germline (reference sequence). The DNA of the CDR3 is TGTGCCAGTAGTGAGGGGGCAGGCACAGATACGCAGTATTTT. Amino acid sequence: CASSEGAGTDTQYF. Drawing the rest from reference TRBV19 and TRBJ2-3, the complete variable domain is DGGITQSPKYLFRKEGQNVTLSCEQNLNHDAMYWYRQDPGQGLRLIYYSQIVNDFQKGDIAEGYSVSREKKESFPLTVTSAQKNPTAFYLCASSEGAGTDTQYFGPGTRLTVL.

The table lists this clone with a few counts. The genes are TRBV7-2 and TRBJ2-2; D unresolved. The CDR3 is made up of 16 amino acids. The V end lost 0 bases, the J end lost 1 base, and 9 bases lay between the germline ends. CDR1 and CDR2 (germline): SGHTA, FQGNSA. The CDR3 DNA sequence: TGTGCCAGCAGCTTAGCGGGTAGAGGGAACACCGGGGAGCTGTTTTTT. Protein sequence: CASSLAGRGNTGELFF.

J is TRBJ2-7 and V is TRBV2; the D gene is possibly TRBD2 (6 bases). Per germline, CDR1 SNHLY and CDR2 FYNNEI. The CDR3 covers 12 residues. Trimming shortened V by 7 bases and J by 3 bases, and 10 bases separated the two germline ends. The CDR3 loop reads CASTSGFYEQYF. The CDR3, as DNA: TGTGCCAGCACGAGCGGGTTCTACGAGCAGTACTTC.

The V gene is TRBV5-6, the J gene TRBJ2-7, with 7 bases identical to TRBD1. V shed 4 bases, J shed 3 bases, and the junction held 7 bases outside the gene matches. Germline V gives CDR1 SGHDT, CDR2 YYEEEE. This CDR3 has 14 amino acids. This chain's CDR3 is CASSIGTVDYEQYF. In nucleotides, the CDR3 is TGTGCCAGCAGCATAGGGACAGTTGACTACGAGCAGTACTTC.

CDR3 amino acids: CASRPGQGNTGELFF. The CDR3, as DNA: TGTGCCAGCAGACCCGGTCAGGGGAACACCGGGGAGCTGTTTTTT. The chain links TRBV7-9 to TRBJ2-2; TRBD1 might be the D (5 bases). The germline CDR1 and CDR2 sequences are SEHNR and FQNEAQ (reference sequence). The length of the CDR3 is 15 residues. Trimming removed 6 bases at V and 1 base at J, with 12 bases between.

The DNA of the CDR3 is TGTGCCAGTAGTGACCAGGGAGGTGCAGATACGCAGTATTTT. Translated, it gives CASSDQGGADTQYF. The gene calls are TRBV3-1 (or the pseudogene TRBV3-2) and TRBJ2-3; perhaps TRBD2 as D (6 bases). Looked up from germline, CDR1 is LGHDT and CDR2 is YNNKEL (reference sequence). The V gene lost 9 bases and the J gene lost 4 bases, with 17 bases spanning the gap. The CDR3 spans 14 residues.

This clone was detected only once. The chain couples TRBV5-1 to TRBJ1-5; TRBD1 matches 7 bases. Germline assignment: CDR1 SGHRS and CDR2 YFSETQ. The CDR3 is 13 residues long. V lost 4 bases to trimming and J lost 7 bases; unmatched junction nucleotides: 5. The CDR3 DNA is TGCGCCAGCAGCCCAGACAGGGACCAGCCCCAGCATTTT. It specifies CASSPDRDQPQHF.

The CDR3 loop reads CAWSVGSGTDTQYF. For the CDR3, the DNA is TGTGCCTGGAGTGTTGGTAGCGGCACAGATACGCAGTATTTT. V and J are TRBV30 and TRBJ2-3, with D perhaps TRBD2 (5 bases). The germline V gene has CDR1 GTSNPN and CDR2 SVGIG (reference sequence). V gave up 0 bases and J gave up 1 base, with 8 bases separating them. This CDR3 has 14 residues.

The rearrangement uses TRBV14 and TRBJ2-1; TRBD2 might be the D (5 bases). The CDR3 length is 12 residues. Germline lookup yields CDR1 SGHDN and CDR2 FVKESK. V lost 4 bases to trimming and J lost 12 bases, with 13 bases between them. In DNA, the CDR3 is TGTGCCAGCAGCCCTCAGAAGGGAGTGCAGTTCTTC. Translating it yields CASSPQKGVQFF. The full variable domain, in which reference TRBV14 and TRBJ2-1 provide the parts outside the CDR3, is EAGVTQFPSHSVIEKGQTVTLRCDPISGHDNLYWYRRVMGKEIKFLLHFVKESKQDESGMPNNRFLAERTGGTYSTLKVQPAELEDSGVYFCASSPQKGVQFFGPGTRLTVL.

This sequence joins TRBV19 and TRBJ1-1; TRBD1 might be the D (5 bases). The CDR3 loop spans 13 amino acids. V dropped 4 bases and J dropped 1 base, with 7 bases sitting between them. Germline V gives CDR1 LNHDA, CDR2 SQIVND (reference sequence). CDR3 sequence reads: CASSRQPNTEAFF. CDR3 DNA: TGTGCCAGTAGTAGACAGCCGAACACTGAAGCTTTCTTT. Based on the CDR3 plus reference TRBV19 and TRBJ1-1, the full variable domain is DGGITQSPKYLFRKEGQNVTLSCEQNLNHDAMYWYRQDPGQGLRLIYYSQIVNDFQKGDIAEGYSVSREKKESFPLTVTSAQKNPTAFYLCASSRQPNTEAFFGQGTRLTVV.

The DNA for the CDR3 is TGTGCCAGTAGTCCCTTGCGCTTACAGGGAGACACTGAAGCTTTCTTT. This encodes CASSPLRLQGDTEAFF. This chain uses TRBV19 with TRBJ1-1, with D possibly being TRBD1 (6 bases). Looked up from germline, CDR1 is LNHDA and CDR2 is SQIVND (reference sequence). Trimming removed 5 bases from V and 3 bases from J, with 19 bases in between. This CDR3 comprises 16 residues.

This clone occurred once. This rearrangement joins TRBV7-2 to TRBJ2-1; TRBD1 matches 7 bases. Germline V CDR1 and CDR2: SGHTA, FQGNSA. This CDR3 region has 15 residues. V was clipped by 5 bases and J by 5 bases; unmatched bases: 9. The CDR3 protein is CASSSRGRGNNEQFF. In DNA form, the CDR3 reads TGTGCCAGCAGCAGCAGGGGGAGAGGGAACAATGAGCAGTTCTTC. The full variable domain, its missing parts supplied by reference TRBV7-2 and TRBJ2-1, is GAGVSQSPSNKVTEKGKDVELRCDPISGHTALYWYRQSLGQGLEFLIYFQGNSAPDKSGLPSDRFSAERTGGSVSTLTIQRTQQEDSAVYLCASSSRGRGNNEQFFGPGTRLTVL.

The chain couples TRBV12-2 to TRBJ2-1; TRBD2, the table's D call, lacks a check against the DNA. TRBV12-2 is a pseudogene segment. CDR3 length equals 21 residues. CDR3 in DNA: TGTGCAAGTCGCTTAGCGGAAGAGGGACTAGCGGGAGGGGCCTCCTACAATGAGCAGTTCTTC. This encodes CASRLAEEGLAGGASYNEQFF.

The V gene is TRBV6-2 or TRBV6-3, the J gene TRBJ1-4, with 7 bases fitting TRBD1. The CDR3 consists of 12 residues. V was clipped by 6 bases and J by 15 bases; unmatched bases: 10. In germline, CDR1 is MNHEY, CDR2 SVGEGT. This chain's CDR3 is CASSSTGTVVFF. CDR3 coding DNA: TGTGCCAGCAGCTCAACCGGGACAGTTGTGTTTTTT.